This T cell receptor (beta chain) originates from a study of OX40 agonist ivuxolimab in advanced cancers. Data came from immunoSEQ multiplex PCR; TCRdb stores just in-frame clones and leaves some out. In the table there are approximately 60,000 clones, 92% of which are singletons. CDR1 is SQVTM and CDR2 is ANQGSEA in the germline V gene. The CDR3 is 13 residues long. V lost 7 bases, J lost 5 bases, and 17 bases lay in between. This clone was picked up a small number of times. Here the sequenced sample was CD4+ or CD8+ T cells sorted from blood, taken in a trial of the OX40 agonist ivuxolimab. The gene calls are TRBV29-1 and TRBJ1-1; D gene unclear. The clonotype was recovered from an adult with an advanced solid tumor such as melanoma, head and neck, liver or kidney cancer. CDR3 protein: CSGGKGIETEAFF. CDR3 DNA sequence: TGCAGCGGAGGAAAGGGAATTGAGACTGAAGCTTTCTTT.